The 12 T cell receptor beta chains in this list originate from one sample, sequenced in a study of human T cells and chemical hapten exposure. One entry per CDR3 protein results from TCRdb running MiXCR on the RACE reads. The data show over 30,000 distinct CDR3 sequences, over 7.5% seen once. This sample's time point: patch test 3, about 24 weeks after DPC sensitization. Stated treatment: therapeutic diphenylcyclopropenone sensitization with weekly scalp DPC. The study extracted total RNA from unfractionated whole blood. The sequences come from whole blood, collected in connection with sensitization to the hapten diphenylcyclopropenone (DPC). These receptors were obtained from a man in his fifties or sixties with alopecia areata. Some clones in this sample may be carry-over from other donors' samples.

This clonotype was counted only a few times. This chain uses TRBV9 with TRBJ2-1; a weak D match, TRBD2 (6 bases). V lost 4 bases and J lost 9, with 20 bases in between. The germline gives CDR1 SGDLS, CDR2 YYNGEE. CDR3 length equals 15 residues. The CDR3 reads CASSPQYGGGSEQFF. CDR3 coding DNA: TGTGCCAGCAGCCCTCAATACGGGGGAGGAAGTGAGCAGTTCTTC. Complete variable domain (other parts from reference TRBV9 and TRBJ2-1): DSGVTQTPKHLITATGQRVTLRCSPRSGDLSVYWYQQSLDQGLQFLIQYYNGEERAKGNILERFSAQQFPDLHSELNLSSLELGDSALYFCASSPQYGGGSEQFFGPGTRLTVL.

The V and J genes are TRBV6-1 and TRBJ2-7; maybe TRBD1 (5 bases). The germline V gene encodes CDR1 MNHNS and CDR2 SASEGT. V gave up 2 bases and J gave up 2 bases, with 13 bases separating them. CDR3 length: 15 amino acids. The DNA for the CDR3 is TGTGCCAGCAGTGAAATCGGGCAGGGTCCCTACGAGCAGTACTTC. Amino acid sequence: CASSEIGQGPYEQYF.

This clonotype was seen many times. J is TRBJ1-3 and V is TRBV29-1; 7 bases align to TRBD1. V was pared by 0 bases and J by 3 bases, with 8 bases of the junction left unmatched. The CDR3 loop spans 16 amino acids. Germline-derived CDR1 and CDR2 are SQVTM and ANQGSEA. The CDR3 nucleotides are TGCAGCGTTGAAGAAGCACTGACAGGGTTTGGAAACACCATATATTTT. As protein: CSVEEALTGFGNTIYF.

Many counts were recorded for this clonotype. The genes are TRBV6-6 and TRBJ2-5; 8 bases line up with TRBD2. Germline loops: CDR1 MNHNY, CDR2 SVGAGI (reference sequence). Trimming at V came to 2 bases and at J to 2 bases, leaving 7 bases not matched to a gene. The length of the CDR3 is 16 residues. In DNA form, the CDR3 reads TGTGCCAGCAGTTACCCCCCGGGAGGGACGCAAGAGACCCAGTACTTC. Protein: CASSYPPGGTQETQYF.

Note on this clonotype: A much larger clone differs from this one at a single base, so this may be a read error. The chain carries TRBV11-1 and TRBJ2-2, with TRBD1 as a possible D gene (5 bases). Germline V gene lookup returns CDR1 SGHAT and CDR2 FQDESV (reference sequence). The CDR3 contains 15 residues. CDR3 amino acids: CPSRQSGPNTGELFF. The CDR3 DNA reads TGTCCCAGCAGACAGTCCGGGCCGAACACCGGGGAGCTGTTTTTT.

Many counts were recorded for this clonotype. V gene TRBV6-5 combines with J gene TRBJ1-1; 8 bases match TRBD1. V shed 6 bases and J 2 bases; nucleotides not matched to a gene: 8. The CDR3 has 15 residues. The germline V gene encodes CDR1 MNHEY and CDR2 SVGAGI. The chain's CDR3 is CASSPGQGLNTEAFF. CDR3 DNA sequence: TGTGCCAGCAGCCCCGGACAGGGTCTCAACACTGAAGCTTTCTTT.

This clonotype was found many times. This chain uses TRBV6-2 or TRBV6-3 with TRBJ1-2; no definite D call. Germline CDR1 reads MNHEY; CDR2 reads SVGEGT. The CDR3 consists of 14 residues. V dropped 6 bases and J dropped 4 bases, with 15 bases sitting between them. CDR3 nucleotide sequence: TGTGCCAGCAGCCGCGGAGGATTGGGCTATGGCTACACCTTC. Residues: CASSRGGLGYGYTF.

This clonotype was counted only a few times. The rearrangement uses TRBV12-3 or TRBV12-4 and TRBJ1-6; 7 bases match TRBD1. V shed 5 bases and J 8 bases; nucleotides not matched to a gene: 3. The CDR3 totals 13 residues. CDR3 DNA: TGTGCCAGCAGTGCCACAGGGGATTCACCCCTCCACTTT. Its protein is CASSATGDSPLHF.

This chain links TRBV2 with TRBJ2-1, with TRBD1 matching 8 bases. Per the germline V gene, CDR1 is SNHLY and CDR2 is FYNNEI. V was clipped by 7 bases and J by 5 bases; unmatched bases: 19. The CDR3 runs 18 residues. CDR3 coding DNA: TGTGCCAGCATGCCCGGAGGGACAGGATCGACGACGGACAATGAGCAGTTCTTC. Its translation is CASMPGGTGSTTDNEQFF.

This clonotype was found many times. The chain combines TRBV11-2 with TRBJ2-3; D might be TRBD2 (5 bases). Germline CDR1 and CDR2: SGHAT and FQNNGV. V was trimmed by 0 bases and J by 14 bases, leaving 15 bases between them. This CDR3 has 13 amino acids. The CDR3 loop is CASSLDRHYRGYF. The CDR3 DNA reads TGTGCCAGCAGCTTAGATCGGCACTACCGGGGGTATTTT.

This clonotype appeared many times. The chain joins TRBV29-1 to TRBJ2-7, with D tentatively TRBD1 (5 bases). The CDR3 runs to 12 residues. From germline, CDR1 is SQVTM and CDR2 ANQGSEA. Trimming removed 4 bases at V and 5 bases at J, with 12 bases between. CDR3 protein: CSVVQQTDEQYF. CDR3 in DNA: TGCAGCGTTGTTCAACAGACAGACGAGCAGTACTTC.

The CDR3 coding sequence is TGCGCCAGCAGCTCTACAAATACGCAGTATTTT. Its translation is CASSSTNTQYF. The genes are TRBV5-1 and TRBJ2-3; no reliable D call. The V end was cut by 3 bases, the J end by 7 bases, with 6 bases between. This CDR3 is 11 amino acids long. Germline CDR1 and CDR2: SGHRS and YFSETQ.